This paragraph reports one T cell receptor beta chain. Its antigen is undetermined. The data stem from a study of cytomegalovirus exposure and HLA in healthy donors. Germline values: CDR1 SEHNR, CDR2 FQNEAQ (reference sequence). There are 16 residues in the CDR3. After removal of 4 bases from V and 0 bases from J, the junction contained 8 bases not matched to a gene. The study, taken as a whole, reports: Later, an analysis found that common viral pathogens appeared to be linked with several of the most significant clusters.

The PCR was carried out with 60 Vbeta primers and 13 Jbeta primers. Here immunoSEQ multiplex PCR was the method, and the copy in TCRdb shows in-frame clones only, minus some. This table holds roughly 100,000 clones, roughly 67% found once. Sequenced material: PBMCs. This sequence was found in a boy aged 5-17 years in good health and CMV-seropositive. The chain links TRBV7-9 to TRBJ1-2, with 7 positions matching TRBD1. The CDR3 DNA sequence: TGTGCCAGCAGCTGGTCTTTGGGGACAGCTAACTATGGCTACACCTTC. Protein: CASSWSLGTANYGYTF. Drawing the rest from reference TRBV7-9 and TRBJ1-2, the complete variable domain is DTGVSQNPRHKITKRGQNVTFRCDPISEHNRLYWYRQTLGQGPEFLTYFQNEAQLEKSRLLSDRFSAERPKGSFSTLEIQRTEQGDSAMYLCASSWSLGTANYGYTFGSGTRLTVV.